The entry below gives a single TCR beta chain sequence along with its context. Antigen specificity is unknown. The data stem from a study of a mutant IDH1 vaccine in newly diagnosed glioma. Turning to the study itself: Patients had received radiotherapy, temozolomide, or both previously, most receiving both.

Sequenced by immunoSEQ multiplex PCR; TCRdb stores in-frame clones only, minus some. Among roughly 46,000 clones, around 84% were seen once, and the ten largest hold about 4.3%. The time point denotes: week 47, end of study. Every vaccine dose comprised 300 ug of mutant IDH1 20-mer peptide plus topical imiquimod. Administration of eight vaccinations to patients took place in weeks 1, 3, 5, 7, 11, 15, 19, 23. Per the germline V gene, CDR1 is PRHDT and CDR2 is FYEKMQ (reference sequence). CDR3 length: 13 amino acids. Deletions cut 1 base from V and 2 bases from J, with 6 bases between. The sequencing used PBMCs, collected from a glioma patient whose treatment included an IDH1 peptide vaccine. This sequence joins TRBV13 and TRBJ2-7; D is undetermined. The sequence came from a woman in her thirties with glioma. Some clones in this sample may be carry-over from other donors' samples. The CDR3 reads CASSLASTYEQYF. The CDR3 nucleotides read TGTGCCAGCAGCTTAGCCAGTACCTACGAGCAGTACTTC. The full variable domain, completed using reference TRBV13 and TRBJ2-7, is AAGVIQSPRHLIKEKRETATLKCYPIPRHDTVYWYQQGPGQDPQFLISFYEKMQSDKGSIPDRFSAQQFSDYHSELNMSSLELGDSALYFCASSLASTYEQYFGPGTRLTVT.